The next 11 T cell receptor beta chains were all read from a single sample in a study of blood T cell repertoires in COVID-19. The data were produced by immunoSEQ multiplex PCR, yet TCRdb's version contains in-frame clones alone and is incomplete. The sample holds more than 300,000 clones, over 75% seen once. The sequencing input was peripheral blood. These receptors came from a woman aged 25 to 45 with COVID-19, enrolled during active disease.

The rearrangement uses TRBV21-1 and TRBJ2-7; the table assigns TRBD1, which was not confirmed against the DNA. TRBV21-1 corresponds to a pseudogene. The CDR3 totals 15 residues. The CDR3 sequence: CASSQPGQGNDEQYF. CDR3 sequence (DNA): TGTGCCAGCAGCCAACCGGGACAGGGGAACGACGAGCAGTACTTC.

This clone has only one observation. This chain connects TRBV13 to TRBJ2-7; 8 bases fit TRBD2. The CDR3 spans 17 residues. V gave up 4 bases and J gave up 2 bases; unmatched junction bases: 13. From germline, CDR1 is PRHDT and CDR2 FYEKMQ (reference sequence). The chain's CDR3 is CASSYGTSTAHPYEQYF. In DNA form, the CDR3 reads TGTGCCAGCAGCTACGGGACTAGTACCGCTCACCCCTACGAGCAGTACTTC.

V and J are TRBV4-2 and TRBJ2-7; tentative D call: TRBD1 (5 bases). This CDR3 has 17 residues. Trimming stripped 0 bases from V and 2 bases from J, with 17 bases between. Per germline, CDR1 LGHNA and CDR2 YNFKEQ. This chain's CDR3 is CASSQETQPRGPYEQYF. In DNA form, the CDR3 reads TGTGCCAGCAGCCAAGAGACGCAACCAAGGGGTCCCTACGAGCAGTACTTC.

The chain uses TRBV28 and TRBJ2-2; 7 bases are a match to TRBD2. CDR1 is MDHEN and CDR2 is SYDVKM in the germline V gene. Unmatched junction bases numbered 5, after V lost 7 bases and J lost 0 bases. This CDR3 has 15 amino acids. CDR3: CASMGGGPNTGELFF. CDR3 DNA sequence: TGTGCCAGCATGGGGGGAGGGCCGAACACCGGGGAGCTGTTTTTT.

J is TRBJ2-6 and V is TRBV4-3; TRBD1 is a possible D gene (6 bases). The CDR3 is 16 amino acids. V was clipped by 3 bases and J by 2 bases, with 11 bases between them. Germline-derived CDR1 and CDR2 are LGHNA and YSLEER. CDR3 sequence (DNA): TGCGCCAGCAGCCACAGAGGGGGAACTGGGGCCAACGTCCTGACTTTC. It codes for CASSHRGGTGANVLTF.

The rearrangement uses TRBV9 and TRBJ2-3; D might be TRBD2 (6 bases). Per the germline V gene, CDR1 is SGDLS and CDR2 is YYNGEE. Trimming shortened V by 0 bases and J by 6 bases, and 14 bases separated the two germline ends. CDR3 size: 15 residues. The CDR3 protein is CASSVGVGAGDTQYF. The CDR3 DNA reads as TGTGCCAGCAGCGTAGGGGTTGGGGCGGGGGATACGCAGTATTTT. The full variable domain, rest sourced from reference TRBV9 and TRBJ2-3, is DSGVTQTPKHLITATGQRVTLRCSPRSGDLSVYWYQQSLDQGLQFLIQYYNGEERAKGNILERFSAQQFPDLHSELNLSSLELGDSALYFCASSVGVGAGDTQYFGPGTRLTVL.

V usage is TRBV30 and J usage is TRBJ2-1; 9 bases are shared with TRBD2. CDR1 is GTSNPN and CDR2 is SVGIG in the germline V gene (reference sequence). The CDR3 has 12 amino acids. J lost 3 bases, V lost 7 bases, and 1 base had no gene match. The chain's CDR3 is CAYSGSYNEQFF. CDR3 coding DNA: TGTGCCTATAGCGGGAGCTACAATGAGCAGTTCTTC.

The chain links TRBV29-1 to TRBJ2-1; 8 bases map to TRBD2. Germline CDR1 is SQVTM and CDR2 is ANQGSEA. Trimming removed 1 base from V and 0 bases from J; junction bases left unmatched: 11. CDR3 length: 18 residues. The CDR3 DNA sequence: TGCAGCGTTGAAGGGGAAACCCGGGGGGGCGGCTCCTACAATGAGCAGTTCTTC. This translates into CSVEGETRGGGSYNEQFF.

The genes are TRBV19 and TRBJ1-1, with D hard to call. CDR3 length: 12 amino acids. CDR1 and CDR2 (germline): LNHDA, SQIVND (reference sequence). V was pared by 6 bases and J by 5 bases, with 10 bases between. For the CDR3, the DNA is TGTGCCAGTAGCGAGGCCCAAACTGAAGCTTTCTTT. Its translation is CASSEAQTEAFF.

The CDR3 is CASSWRLAGERNEQYF. CDR3 DNA: TGCGCCAGCAGCTGGAGACTAGCGGGAGAAAGGAACGAGCAGTACTTC. The J gene is TRBJ2-7, the V gene TRBV5-1; 12 bases are a match to TRBD2. V gave up 3 bases and J gave up 5 bases; unmatched junction bases: 9. Germline V gene lookup returns CDR1 SGHRS and CDR2 YFSETQ. This CDR3 region has 16 residues.

This clone occurred a few times. Other DNA sequences from this sample encode an identical CDR3 as well. The chain recombines TRBV27 with TRBJ2-1; tentative D call: TRBD2 (5 bases). CDR1 MNHEY and CDR2 SMNVEV come from the germline V gene (reference sequence). V was pared by 5 bases and J by 4 bases, with 9 bases between. The CDR3 is 13 residues long. The CDR3 bases are TGTGCCAGCAGTCTCACGGGATACAATGAGCAGTTCTTC. It translates to CASSLTGYNEQFF.